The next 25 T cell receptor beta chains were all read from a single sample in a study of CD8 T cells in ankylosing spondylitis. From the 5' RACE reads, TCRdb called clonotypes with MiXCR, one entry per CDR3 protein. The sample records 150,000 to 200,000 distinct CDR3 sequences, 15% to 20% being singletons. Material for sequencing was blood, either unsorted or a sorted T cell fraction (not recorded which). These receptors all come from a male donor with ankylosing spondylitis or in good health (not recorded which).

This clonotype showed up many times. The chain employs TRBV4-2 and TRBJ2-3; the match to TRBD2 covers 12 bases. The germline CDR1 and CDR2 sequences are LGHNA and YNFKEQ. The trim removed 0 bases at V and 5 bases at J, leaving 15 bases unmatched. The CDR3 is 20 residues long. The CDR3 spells CASSQEVGGLTSGREDTQYF. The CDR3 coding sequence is TGTGCCAGCAGCCAAGAGGTAGGGGGTCTGACTAGCGGGAGAGAAGATACGCAGTATTTT.

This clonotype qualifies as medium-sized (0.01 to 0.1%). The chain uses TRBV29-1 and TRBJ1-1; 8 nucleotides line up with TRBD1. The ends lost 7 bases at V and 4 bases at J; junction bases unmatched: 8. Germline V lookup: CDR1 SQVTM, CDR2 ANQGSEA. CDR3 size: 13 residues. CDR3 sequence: CSARDGQGTEAFF. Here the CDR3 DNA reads TGCAGCGCCAGGGATGGACAGGGCACTGAAGCTTTCTTT.

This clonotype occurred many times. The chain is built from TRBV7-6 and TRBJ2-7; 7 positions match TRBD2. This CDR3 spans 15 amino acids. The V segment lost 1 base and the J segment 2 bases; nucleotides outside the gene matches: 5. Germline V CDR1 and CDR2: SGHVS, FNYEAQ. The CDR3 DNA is TGTGCCAGCAGCTTAGAGGCGGGAGTTCCCTACGAGCAGTACTTC. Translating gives CASSLEAGVPYEQYF.

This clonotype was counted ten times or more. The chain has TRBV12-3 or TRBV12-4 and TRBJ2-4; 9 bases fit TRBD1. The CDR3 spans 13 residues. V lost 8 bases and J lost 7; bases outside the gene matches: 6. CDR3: CASGHGTGNIQYF. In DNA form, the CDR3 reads TGTGCCAGCGGACATGGGACAGGGAACATTCAGTACTTC.

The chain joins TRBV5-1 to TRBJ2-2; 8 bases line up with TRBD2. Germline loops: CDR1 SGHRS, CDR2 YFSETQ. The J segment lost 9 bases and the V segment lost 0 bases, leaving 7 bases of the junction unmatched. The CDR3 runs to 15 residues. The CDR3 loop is CASSLEAGGGRELFF. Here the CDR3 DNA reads TGCGCCAGCAGCTTGGAGGCGGGAGGTGGTCGGGAGCTGTTTTTT.

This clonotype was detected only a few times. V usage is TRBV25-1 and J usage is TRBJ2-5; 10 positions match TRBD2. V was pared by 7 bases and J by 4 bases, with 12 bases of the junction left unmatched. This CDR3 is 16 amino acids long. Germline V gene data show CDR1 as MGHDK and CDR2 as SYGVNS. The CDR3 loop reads CASTKRASGSRETQYF. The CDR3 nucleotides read TGTGCCAGCACAAAACGGGCTAGCGGGAGTCGAGAGACCCAGTACTTC.

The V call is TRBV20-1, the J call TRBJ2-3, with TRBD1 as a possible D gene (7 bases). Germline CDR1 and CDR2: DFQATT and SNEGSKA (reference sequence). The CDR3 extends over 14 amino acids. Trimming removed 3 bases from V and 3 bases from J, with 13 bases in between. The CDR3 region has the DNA TGCAGTGCTAGGCGGGACAGATCGACAGATACGCAGTATTTT. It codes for CSARRDRSTDTQYF.

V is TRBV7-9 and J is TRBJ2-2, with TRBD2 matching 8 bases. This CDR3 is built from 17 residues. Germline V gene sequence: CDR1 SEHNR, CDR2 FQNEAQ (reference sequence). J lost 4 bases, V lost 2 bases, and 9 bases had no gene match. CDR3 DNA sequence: TGTGCCAGCAGCTTAATACTAGCGGCTTGGGGCACCGGGGAGCTGTTTTTT. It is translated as CASSLILAAWGTGELFF.

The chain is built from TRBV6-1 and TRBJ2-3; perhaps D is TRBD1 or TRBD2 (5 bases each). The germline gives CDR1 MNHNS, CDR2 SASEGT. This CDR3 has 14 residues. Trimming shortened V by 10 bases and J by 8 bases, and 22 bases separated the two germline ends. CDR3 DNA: TGTGCCACCCTGACGTTCGGGGCTTCGGGTACGCAGTATTTT. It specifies CATLTFGASGTQYF.

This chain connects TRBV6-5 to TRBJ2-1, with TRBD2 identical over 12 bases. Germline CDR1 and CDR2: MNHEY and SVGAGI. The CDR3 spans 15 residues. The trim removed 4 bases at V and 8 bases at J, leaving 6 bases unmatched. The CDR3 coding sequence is TGTGCCAGCAGTTTGACTAGCGGGAGTACCCATGAGCAGTTCTTC. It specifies CASSLTSGSTHEQFF.

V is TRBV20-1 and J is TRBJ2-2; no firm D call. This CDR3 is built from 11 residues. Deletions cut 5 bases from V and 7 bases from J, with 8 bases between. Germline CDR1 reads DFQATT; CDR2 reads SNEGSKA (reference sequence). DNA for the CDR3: TGCAGTGCTTTAATAGGCGGGGAGCTGTTTTTT. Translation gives CSALIGGELFF.

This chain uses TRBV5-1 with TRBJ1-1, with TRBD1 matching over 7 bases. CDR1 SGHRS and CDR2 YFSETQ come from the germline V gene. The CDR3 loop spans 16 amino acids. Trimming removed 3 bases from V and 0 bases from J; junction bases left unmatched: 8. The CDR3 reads CASSSPTGTMNTEAFF. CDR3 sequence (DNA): TGCGCCAGCAGCTCCCCGACAGGGACAATGAACACTGAAGCTTTCTTT.

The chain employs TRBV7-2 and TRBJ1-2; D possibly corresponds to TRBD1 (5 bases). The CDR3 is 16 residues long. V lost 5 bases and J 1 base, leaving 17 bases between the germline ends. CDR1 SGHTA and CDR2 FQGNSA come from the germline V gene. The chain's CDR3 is CASSRLAGTFNYGYTF. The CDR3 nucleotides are TGTGCCAGCAGCCGACTCGCAGGGACGTTTAACTATGGCTACACCTTC.

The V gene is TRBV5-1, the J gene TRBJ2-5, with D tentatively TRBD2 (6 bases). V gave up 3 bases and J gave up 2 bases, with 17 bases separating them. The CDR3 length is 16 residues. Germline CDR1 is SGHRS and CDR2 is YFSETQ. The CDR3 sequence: CASSWTMGGLQETQYF. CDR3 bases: TGCGCCAGCAGCTGGACGATGGGAGGCCTTCAAGAGACCCAGTACTTC. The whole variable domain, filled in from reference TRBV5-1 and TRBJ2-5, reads KAGVTQTPRYLIKTRGQQVTLSCSPISGHRSVSWYQQTPGQGLQFLFEYFSETQRNKGNFPGRFSGRQFSNSRSEMNVSTLELGDSALYLCASSWTMGGLQETQYFGPGTRLLVL.

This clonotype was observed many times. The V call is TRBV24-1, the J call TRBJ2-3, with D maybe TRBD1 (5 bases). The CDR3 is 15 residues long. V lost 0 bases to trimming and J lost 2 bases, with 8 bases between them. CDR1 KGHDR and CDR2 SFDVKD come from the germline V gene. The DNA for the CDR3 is TGTGCCACCAGTGATTTGCTGGGGCCCACAGATACGCAGTATTTT. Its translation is CATSDLLGPTDTQYF.

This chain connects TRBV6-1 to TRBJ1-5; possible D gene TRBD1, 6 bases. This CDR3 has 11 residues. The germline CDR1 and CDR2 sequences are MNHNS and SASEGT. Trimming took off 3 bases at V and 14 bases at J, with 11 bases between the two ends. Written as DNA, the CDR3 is TGTGCCAGCAGTGATTGGAGGGGGGAGCATTTT. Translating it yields CASSDWRGEHF.

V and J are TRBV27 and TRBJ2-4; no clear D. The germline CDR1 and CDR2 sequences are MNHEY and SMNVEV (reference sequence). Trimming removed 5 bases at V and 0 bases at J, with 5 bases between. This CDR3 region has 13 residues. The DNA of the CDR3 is TGTGCCAGCAGTGCGCTAGCCAAAAACATTCAGTACTTC. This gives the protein CASSALAKNIQYF.

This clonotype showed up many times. The chain's CDR3 is CASSLAPGYTEAFF. The CDR3 DNA reads as TGCGCCAGCAGCTTGGCCCCGGGATACACTGAAGCTTTCTTT. The chain uses TRBV5-1 and TRBJ1-1; D ambiguous. Germline values: CDR1 SGHRS, CDR2 YFSETQ. V gave up 0 bases and J gave up 3 bases, with 9 bases separating them. This CDR3 comprises 14 residues. Using reference TRBV5-1 and TRBJ1-1 for the parts outside the CDR3, the full variable domain is KAGVTQTPRYLIKTRGQQVTLSCSPISGHRSVSWYQQTPGQGLQFLFEYFSETQRNKGNFPGRFSGRQFSNSRSEMNVSTLELGDSALYLCASSLAPGYTEAFFGQGTRLTVV.

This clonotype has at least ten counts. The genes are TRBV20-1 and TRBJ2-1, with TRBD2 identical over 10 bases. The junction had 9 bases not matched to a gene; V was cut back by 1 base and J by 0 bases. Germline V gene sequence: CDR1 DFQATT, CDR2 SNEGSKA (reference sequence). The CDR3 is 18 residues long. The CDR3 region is CSARGPSGSIGSYNEQFF. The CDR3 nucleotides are TGCAGTGCTAGAGGCCCTAGCGGGAGCATCGGCTCCTACAATGAGCAGTTCTTC.

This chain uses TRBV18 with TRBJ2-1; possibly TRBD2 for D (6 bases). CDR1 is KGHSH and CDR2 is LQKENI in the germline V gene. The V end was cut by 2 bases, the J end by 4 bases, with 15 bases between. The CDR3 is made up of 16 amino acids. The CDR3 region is CASSPRAGHVYNEQFF. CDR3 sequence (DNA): TGTGCCAGCTCACCAAGGGCGGGGCACGTTTACAATGAGCAGTTCTTC.

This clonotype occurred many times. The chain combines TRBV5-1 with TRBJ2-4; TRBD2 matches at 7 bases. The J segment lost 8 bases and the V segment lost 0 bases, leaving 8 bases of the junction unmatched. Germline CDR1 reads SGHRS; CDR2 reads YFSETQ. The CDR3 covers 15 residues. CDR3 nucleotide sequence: TGCGCCAGCAGCTTGGCCTCGGCGGGAGTAGACATTCAGTACTTC. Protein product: CASSLASAGVDIQYF.

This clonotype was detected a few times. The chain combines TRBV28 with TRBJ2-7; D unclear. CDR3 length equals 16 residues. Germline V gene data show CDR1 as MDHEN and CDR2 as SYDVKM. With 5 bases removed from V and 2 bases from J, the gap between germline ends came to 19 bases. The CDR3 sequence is CASSGVLAALTYEQYF. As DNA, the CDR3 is TGTGCCAGCAGTGGAGTCTTGGCGGCACTCACCTACGAGCAGTACTTC.

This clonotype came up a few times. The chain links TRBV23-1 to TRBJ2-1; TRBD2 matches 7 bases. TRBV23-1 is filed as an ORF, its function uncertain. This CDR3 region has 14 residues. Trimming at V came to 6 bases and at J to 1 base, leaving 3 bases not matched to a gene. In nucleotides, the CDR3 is TGCGCCAGCAGCCGCGGGGGTTCCTACAATGAGCAGTTCTTC. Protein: CASSRGGSYNEQFF.

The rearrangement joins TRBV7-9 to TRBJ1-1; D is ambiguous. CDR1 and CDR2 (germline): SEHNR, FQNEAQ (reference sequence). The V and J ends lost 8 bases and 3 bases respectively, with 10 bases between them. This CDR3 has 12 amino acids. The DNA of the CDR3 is TGTGCCAGCGGGGTTGTGGACACTGAAGCTTTCTTT. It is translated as CASGVVDTEAFF.

The CDR3 loop reads CASSLAGERQWVQHF. The CDR3 DNA reads TGTGCCAGCAGTTTGGCGGGGGAACGGCAATGGGTCCAGCATTTT. The chain combines TRBV28 with TRBJ1-5; D possibly corresponds to TRBD1 (5 bases). The CDR3 extends over 15 amino acids. The germline gives CDR1 MDHEN, CDR2 SYDVKM. Trimming pared 3 bases from V and 12 bases from J, leaving 21 bases between.